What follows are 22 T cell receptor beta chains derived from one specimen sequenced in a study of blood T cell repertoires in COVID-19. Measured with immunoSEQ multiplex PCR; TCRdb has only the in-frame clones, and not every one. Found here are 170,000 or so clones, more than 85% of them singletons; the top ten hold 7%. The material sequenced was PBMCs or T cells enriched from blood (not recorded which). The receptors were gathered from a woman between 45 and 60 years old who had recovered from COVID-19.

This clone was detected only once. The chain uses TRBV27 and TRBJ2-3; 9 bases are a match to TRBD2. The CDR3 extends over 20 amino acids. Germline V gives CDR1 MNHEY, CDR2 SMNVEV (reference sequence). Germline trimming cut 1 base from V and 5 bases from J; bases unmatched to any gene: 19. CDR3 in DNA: TGTGCCAGCAGTTTATGGGTAGGCCCTAGCGGGACAACGAAGGGAGATACGCAGTATTTT. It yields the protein CASSLWVGPSGTTKGDTQYF.

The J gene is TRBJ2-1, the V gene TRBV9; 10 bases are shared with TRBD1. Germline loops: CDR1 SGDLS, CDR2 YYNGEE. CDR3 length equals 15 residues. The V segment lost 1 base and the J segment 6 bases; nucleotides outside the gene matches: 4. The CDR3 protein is CASSVRDRGLNEQFF. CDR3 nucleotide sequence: TGTGCCAGCAGCGTACGGGACAGGGGTCTCAATGAGCAGTTCTTC. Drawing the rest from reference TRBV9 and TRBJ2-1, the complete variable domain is DSGVTQTPKHLITATGQRVTLRCSPRSGDLSVYWYQQSLDQGLQFLIQYYNGEERAKGNILERFSAQQFPDLHSELNLSSLELGDSALYFCASSVRDRGLNEQFFGPGTRLTVL.

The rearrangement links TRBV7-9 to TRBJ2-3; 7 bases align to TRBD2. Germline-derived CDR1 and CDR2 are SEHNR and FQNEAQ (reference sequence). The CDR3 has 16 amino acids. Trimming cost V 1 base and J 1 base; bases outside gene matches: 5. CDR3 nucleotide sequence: TGTGCCAGCAGCTTAGGATCTGCGGGGGGCACAGATACGCAGTATTTT. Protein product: CASSLGSAGGTDTQYF.

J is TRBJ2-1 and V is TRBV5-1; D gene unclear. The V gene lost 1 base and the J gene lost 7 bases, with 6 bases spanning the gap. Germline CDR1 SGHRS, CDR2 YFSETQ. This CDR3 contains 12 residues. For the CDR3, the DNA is TGCGCCAGCAGCTTGCCTTCGAATGAGCAGTTCTTC. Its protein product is CASSLPSNEQFF.

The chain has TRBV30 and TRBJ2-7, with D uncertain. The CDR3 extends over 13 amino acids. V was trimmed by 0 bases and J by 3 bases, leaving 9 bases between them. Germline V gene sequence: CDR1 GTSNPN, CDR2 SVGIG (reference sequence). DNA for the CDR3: TGTGCCTGGAGTGTACAACCGATCTACGAGCAGTACTTC. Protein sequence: CAWSVQPIYEQYF.

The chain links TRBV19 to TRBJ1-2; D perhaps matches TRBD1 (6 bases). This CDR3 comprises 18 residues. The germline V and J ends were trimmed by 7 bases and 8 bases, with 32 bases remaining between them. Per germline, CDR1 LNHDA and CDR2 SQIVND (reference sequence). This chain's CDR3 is CASTLSGGPGPLRGGYTF. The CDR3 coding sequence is TGTGCCAGTACCCTTTCGGGGGGACCGGGACCCCTAAGGGGGGGCTACACCTTC.

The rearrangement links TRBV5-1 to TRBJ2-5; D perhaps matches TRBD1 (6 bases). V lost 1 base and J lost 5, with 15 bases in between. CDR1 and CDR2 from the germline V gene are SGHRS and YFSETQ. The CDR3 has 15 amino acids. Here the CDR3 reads CASSLSVGGVETQYF. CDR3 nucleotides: TGCGCCAGCAGCTTGAGTGTAGGGGGAGTGGAGACCCAGTACTTC. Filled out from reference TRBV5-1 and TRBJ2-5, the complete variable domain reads KAGVTQTPRYLIKTRGQQVTLSCSPISGHRSVSWYQQTPGQGLQFLFEYFSETQRNKGNFPGRFSGRQFSNSRSEMNVSTLELGDSALYLCASSLSVGGVETQYFGPGTRLLVL.

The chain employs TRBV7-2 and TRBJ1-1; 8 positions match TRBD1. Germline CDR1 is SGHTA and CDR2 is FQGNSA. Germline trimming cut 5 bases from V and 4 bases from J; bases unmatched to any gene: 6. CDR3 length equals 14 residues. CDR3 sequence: CASSPTGGVTEAFF. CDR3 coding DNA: TGTGCCAGCAGCCCCACAGGGGGAGTCACTGAAGCTTTCTTT.

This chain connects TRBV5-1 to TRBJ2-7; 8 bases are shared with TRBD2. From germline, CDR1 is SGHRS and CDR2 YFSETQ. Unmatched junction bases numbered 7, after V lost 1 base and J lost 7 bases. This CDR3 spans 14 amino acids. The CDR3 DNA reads TGCGCCAGCAGCTTGTTGACTAGCGTTGGGGAGCAGTACTTC. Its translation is CASSLLTSVGEQYF.

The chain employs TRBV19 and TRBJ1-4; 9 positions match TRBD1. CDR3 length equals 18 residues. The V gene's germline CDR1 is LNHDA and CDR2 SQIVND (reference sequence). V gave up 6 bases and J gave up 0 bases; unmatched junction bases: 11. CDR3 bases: TGTGCCAGTAGACTTCAGACCGGACAGGGGCCAACTAATGAAAAACTGTTTTTT. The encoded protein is CASRLQTGQGPTNEKLFF.

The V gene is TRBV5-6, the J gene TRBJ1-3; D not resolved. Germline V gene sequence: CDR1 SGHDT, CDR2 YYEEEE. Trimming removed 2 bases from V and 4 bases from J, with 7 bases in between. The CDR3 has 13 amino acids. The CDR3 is CASSLGGGNTIYF. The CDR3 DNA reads TGTGCCAGCAGCTTAGGAGGAGGAAACACCATATATTTT.

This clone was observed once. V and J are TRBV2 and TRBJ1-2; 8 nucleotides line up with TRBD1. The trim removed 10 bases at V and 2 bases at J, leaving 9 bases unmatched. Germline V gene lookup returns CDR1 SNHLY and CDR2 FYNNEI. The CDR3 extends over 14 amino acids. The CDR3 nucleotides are TGTGCCATCGGGGCCAGGACAGGGAACTATGGCTACACCTTC. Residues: CAIGARTGNYGYTF.

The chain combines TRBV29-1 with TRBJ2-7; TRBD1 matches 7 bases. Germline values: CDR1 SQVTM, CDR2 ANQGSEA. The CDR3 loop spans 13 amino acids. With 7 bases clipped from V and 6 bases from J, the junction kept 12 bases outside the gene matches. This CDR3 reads CSAYRQGIGEQYF. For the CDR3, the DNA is TGCAGCGCCTATCGACAGGGTATCGGCGAGCAGTACTTC.

CDR3 nucleotide sequence: TGTGCCAGCTCGGATCCCCGGGACAGGTCATTCTTT. This translates into CASSDPRDRSFF. V gene TRBV6-5 combines with J gene TRBJ1-1; 8 positions match TRBD1. CDR3 size: 12 residues. The junction had 13 bases not matched to a gene; V was cut back by 8 bases and J by 14 bases. CDR1 MNHEY and CDR2 SVGAGI come from the germline V gene.

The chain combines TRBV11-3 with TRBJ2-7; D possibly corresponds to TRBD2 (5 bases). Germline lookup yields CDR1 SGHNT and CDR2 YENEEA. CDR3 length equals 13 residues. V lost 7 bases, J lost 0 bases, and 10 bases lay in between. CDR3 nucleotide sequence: TGTGCCAGCAAACATCGGGACTCCTACGAGCAGTACTTC. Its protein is CASKHRDSYEQYF.

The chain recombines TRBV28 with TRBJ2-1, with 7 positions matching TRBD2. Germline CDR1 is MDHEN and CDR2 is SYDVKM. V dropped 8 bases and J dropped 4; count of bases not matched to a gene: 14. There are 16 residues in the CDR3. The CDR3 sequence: CASSIGVAGIYNEQFF. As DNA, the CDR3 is TGTGCCAGCTCCATCGGGGTAGCGGGTATATACAATGAGCAGTTCTTC.

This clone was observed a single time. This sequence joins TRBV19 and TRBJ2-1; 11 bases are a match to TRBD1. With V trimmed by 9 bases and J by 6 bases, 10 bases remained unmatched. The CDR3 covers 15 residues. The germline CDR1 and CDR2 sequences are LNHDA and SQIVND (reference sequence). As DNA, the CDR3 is TGTGCCAGCAAGAAGACCGGGACAGGGGGCAATGAGCAGTTCTTC. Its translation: CASKKTGTGGNEQFF.

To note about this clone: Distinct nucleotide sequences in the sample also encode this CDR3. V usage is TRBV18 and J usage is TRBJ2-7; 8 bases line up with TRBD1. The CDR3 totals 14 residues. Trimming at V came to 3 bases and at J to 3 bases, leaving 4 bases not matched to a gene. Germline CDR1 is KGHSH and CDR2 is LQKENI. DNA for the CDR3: TGTGCCAGCTCACCGGGACAGGCTAACTACGAGCAGTACTTC. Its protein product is CASSPGQANYEQYF.

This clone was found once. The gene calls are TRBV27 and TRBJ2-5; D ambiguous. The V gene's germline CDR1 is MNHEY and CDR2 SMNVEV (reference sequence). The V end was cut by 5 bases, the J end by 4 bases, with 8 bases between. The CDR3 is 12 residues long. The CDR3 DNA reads TGTGCCAGCAGTCCCCTCGGAGAGACCCAGTACTTC. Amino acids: CASSPLGETQYF.

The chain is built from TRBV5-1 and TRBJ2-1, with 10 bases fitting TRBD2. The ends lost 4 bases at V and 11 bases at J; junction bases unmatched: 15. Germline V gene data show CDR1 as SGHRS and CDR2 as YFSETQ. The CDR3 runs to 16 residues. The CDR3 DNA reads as TGCGCCAGCAGCCTCGCCATACTAGCGGGAAGGGGTCAGCAGTTCTTC. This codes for CASSLAILAGRGQQFF.

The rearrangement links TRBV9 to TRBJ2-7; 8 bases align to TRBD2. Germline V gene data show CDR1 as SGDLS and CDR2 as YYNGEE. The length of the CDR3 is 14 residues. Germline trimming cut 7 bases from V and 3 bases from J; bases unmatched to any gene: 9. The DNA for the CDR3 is TGTGCCAGCCCGGCTGGCGGGAGGCACTACGAGCAGTACTTC. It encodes CASPAGGRHYEQYF.

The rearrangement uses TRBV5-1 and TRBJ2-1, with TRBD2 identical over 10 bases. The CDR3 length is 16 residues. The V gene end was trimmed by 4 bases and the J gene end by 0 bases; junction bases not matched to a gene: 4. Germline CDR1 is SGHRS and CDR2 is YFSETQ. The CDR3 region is CASSLLAGSSYNEQFF. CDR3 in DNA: TGCGCCAGCAGCCTACTAGCGGGGAGCTCCTACAATGAGCAGTTCTTC.